Described below is a single T cell receptor (beta chain) sequence and its context. Its antigen remains undetermined. The cohort comprised more than 550 healthy bone marrow donors. Cohort members were all nominally healthy when sampled, although unrecorded immune exposures were likely present. The donor was CMV seropositive and was included in the group of 250 to 350 seropositive cohort members. A peripheral blood sample was provided by each donor, and peripheral blood mononuclear cells were used for TCR beta sequencing. The Qiagen DNeasy Blood Extraction Kit was used to extract genomic DNA from the blood cell samples. The record originates from a study of cytomegalovirus exposure and HLA in healthy donors listed by TCRdb under 2017. At the level of the whole study: In an earlier analysis of 550 to 750 of the donors, 250 to 350 Gb of sequence data and approximately 120 million unique TCR beta sequences from 150 million to 200 million T cells were reported. An early release that covered more than 550 HLA-typed donors contained approximately 300 gigabases of sequencing data and about 84 million unique TCR sequences. To study patterns of TCR occurrence, a later analysis re-analyzed previously published TCR beta repertoires from several hundred donors and added high-resolution HLA genotyping. Typing coverage varied by locus: about 629-630 donors for A, B, C, DRB1 and DQB1; approximately 500 for DQA1; over 600 for DPA1; approximately 450 for DPB1. To predict cytomegalovirus infection status, the study brought together high-throughput TCR immunosequencing, statistical association of individual TCRs with disease status, and machine learning. An earlier analysis of several hundred of the donors applied high-throughput TCR beta sequencing to assess whether each TCR beta V gene segment acted as functional or pseudogenic. A later genetic analysis took genome-wide SNP genotypes for about three fifths of the 666 donors and used that subset as a discovery cohort. The study was designed to test whether signatures of past pathogen exposure could be identified by cataloging public T cell receptors. HLA typing included class I and class II loci at four-digit resolution. Among roughly 370 genotyped donors of the cohort, an average of around 240,000 unique TCR beta nucleotide sequences were sequenced per donor, about a sixth of them non-productive. The later analysis used no new phenotypic data to find candidate immune exposures, relying instead on TCR beta sequences and their occurrence across donors. Along with the roughly 700-subject first cohort, a separate validation cohort of over a hundred different subjects was used. The study profiled the T cell repertoires of 550 to 700 subjects by immunosequencing and related them to cytomegalovirus serostatus. A few DR-DQ haplotypes were handled as single units for association and clustering because linkage in the cohort was strong. Among the roughly 400 genotyped donors, roughly 80% belonged to the genetic ancestry cluster associated with self-reported Caucasian donors. Donor age, sex, ethnicity and CMV serostatus were compiled together with the repertoire data. All discovery cohort repertoires had been generated on a single sequencing platform.

Broad study findings and their caveats: Most CMV-associated TCR beta chains appeared to be HLA-restricted in a later analysis, and the HLA associations seemed to be driven largely by CMV exposure. Because counts were too low, roughly 17 rarely observed V segments, including chromosome 9 orphons, were left out of the earlier analysis of about 500 of the donors. Because HLA typing was unavailable for some donors at each locus, only the typed subset was used in association tests. When HLA alleles, especially DR and DQ, strongly co-occurred, TCR associations were difficult to assign to individual alleles. The authors suggested that the approach could potentially be extended to other disease states and immunological phenotypes. The classifier was reported to diagnose cytomegalovirus status with high specificity and sensitivity in both the original and validation cohorts. Correlated functional status among segregating V segments might be attributable to linkage disequilibrium, but an unknown experimental factor could not be ruled out. A later analysis found that HLA-associated TCR beta chains were more clonally expanded and had lower generation probabilities than equally common non-associated chains. A cluster of highly shared sequence variants was judged likely to be a technical artifact of the sequencing pipeline. V-gene and J-gene trimming of TCR beta chains was associated with a missense DCLRE1C variant in a later genetic analysis, and the association was replicated in an independent cohort. According to a later analysis, parvovirus B19, influenza, CMV and Epstein-Barr virus appeared linked to several top co-occurrence clusters. In vitro tests confirmed that a few of the cytomegalovirus-associated TCR beta chains recognize cytomegalovirus antigens. A later analysis associated 17,000 or so TCR beta sequences with specific HLA alleles at a false discovery rate of 0.05. The presence/absence analyses assumed that sequencing depth was roughly uniform across donors, and that assumption may not be true. According to a later genetic analysis, donors in an Asian-associated ancestry cluster had fewer N-insertions in productive TCRs than the approximately 630-donor mean. Across donors, most TCR sequences were observed very rarely, whereas some public TCRs were present in many individuals. An earlier analysis of around 500 of the donors showed that most TCR beta V segments appeared in productive rearrangements either about 90% or about 30% of the time, which broadly matched IMGT annotations. In a later analysis, the rate of TCR association differed among HLA loci, with DRB1 alleles having the most associated TCRs and HLA-C alleles having the fewest. This cohort had only TCR beta chains sequenced, and the lack of alpha or paired-chain data limited which features could be detected. A further reported finding was that TCR beta sequences accurately predicted the HLA-A and HLA-B alleles for most subjects in the first cohort. In the study, 150 to 200 TCR beta chains were listed as associated with cytomegalovirus. Some IMGT-functional V segments, including TRBV6-2 and TRBV6-3, could not be told apart with the 87-base-pair reads, so those segments were excluded. For the cohort, immune exposure information was limited to CMV serostatus.

In the germline V gene, CDR1 corresponds to MNHEY and CDR2 to SVGAGI. V is shortened by 6 bases, J by 9 bases, and the region joining them spans 12 bases. The CDR3 goes from the cysteine to the phenylalanine over 11 residues. Only CDR3 DNA is held: 33 bases, read in frame from base 1. Library preparation employed the immunoSEQ multiplex PCR assay. The multiplex PCR relied on a mix of 60 forward primers for TCR Vbeta segments and 13 reverse primers for TCR Jbeta segments. The CDR3 region of rearranged TCR beta genes was amplified from genomic DNA with a multiplex PCR assay. The amplified TCR beta libraries were sequenced on the Illumina HiSeq System as 87-base-pair reads. Per the authors' processing: A later analysis counted around 72 million unique TCR beta chains across the 670 or so repertoires, and around 9.9 million of these chains were shared by at least two donors. Raw reads were error-corrected and collapsed into unique sequences with a nearest-neighbor algorithm that merged closely related sequences to remove PCR and sequencing errors. To assign V, D and J gene segments, CDR3 sequences were aligned to IMGT reference sequences. For a sequence to be retained, at least a six-nucleotide match to both a V gene segment and a J gene segment was required. Rearrangements were classified as productive when the CDR3 lacked stop codons and remained in frame with V and J, and all other rearrangements were classified as non-productive. CDR3 was defined by IMGT convention, running from the second conserved V-encoded cysteine to the conserved J-encoded phenylalanine. In an earlier analysis of around 570 of the donors, sequences lacking an unambiguous match to a single V gene segment were excluded. An earlier analysis of some 500 of the donors classified V segments as functional when productive rearrangements were above 56.7% and as segregating when the standard deviation between donors was above 5%. To diagnose cytomegalovirus status from the catalog of TCR beta chain sequences, a statistical classification framework was built. In a later analysis, TCR nucleotide sequences were compared against IMGT/GENE-DB human TR gene sequences so that V and J genes could be assigned. The TCRdist pipeline was used in a later analysis to assign CDR3 sequences and most-parsimonious VDJ recombination scenarios. In a later analysis, each TCR beta chain was defined by its CDR3 amino acid sequence together with its V-gene family, and reads lacking a unique V-gene family were excluded. To address suspected cross-contamination and a sequencing artifact, a later analysis removed over 500 highly shared, low-generation-probability nucleotide sequences. In a later analysis, a clonal expansion index was calculated for each public chain from normalized within-repertoire ranks of inferred template counts. In a later analysis, generation probabilities were computed using a VDJ recombination model fitted to out-of-frame rearrangements, and the results were checked against IGoR. Hypergeometric tests were used in a later analysis to score TCR-TCR, TCR-HLA and TCR-CMV co-occurrence, with a repertoire-size bias correction applied to the TCR pairs. A later analysis estimated false discovery rates by permuting HLA or CMV assignments 20 times. In a later analysis, co-occurring TCRs were grouped using DBSCAN, with TCRdist sequence similarity added in when clustering inside HLA-allele-positive subsets. Repertoires with fewer than 30,000 or more than 120,000 public chains, plus five repertoires with anomalous nucleotide sharing, were excluded from co-occurrence clustering. Here the immuneACCESS table is served through TCRdb, limited to in-frame sequences with V and J called. Missing clones are a known gap in these copies; in checked studies unresolved V genes cover under half, and the rest lacks a known reason. The D gene and trimming were derived from the DNA, and the V and J assignments and clone size from that table. The sample's records list about 200,000 clones. About 1% of the sample lies in the top ten.

The chain is assembled from TRBV6-5 and TRBJ2-7; TRBD2 is a possible D gene, resting on 6 matching bases. The sample comprised PBMCs. The origin of this receptor is a woman aged 25-40 years in good health and CMV-seropositive. The CDR3: CASSPGEVQYF. The DNA sequence is given as TGTGCCAGCAGCCCTGGGGAGGTGCAGTACTTC.